These 18 T cell receptor beta chains share one sample of origin, sequenced in a study of blood T cell repertoires in COVID-19. Sequencing used immunoSEQ multiplex PCR; TCRdb keeps in-frame clones, though not all of them. The table records 200,000 to 250,000 clones, just over 85% of them present only once. Material: peripheral blood. The receptors stem from a young man with active or convalescent COVID-19.

This chain joins TRBV19 and TRBJ2-4; D unresolved. The V gene lost 10 bases and the J gene lost 5 bases, with 18 bases spanning the gap. Germline V lookup: CDR1 LNHDA, CDR2 SQIVND (reference sequence). This CDR3 is 14 amino acids long. The CDR3 loop is CATIKALSENIQYF. DNA for the CDR3: TGTGCCACCATTAAAGCACTGTCCGAAAACATTCAGTACTTC. Drawing the rest from reference TRBV19 and TRBJ2-4, the complete variable domain is DGGITQSPKYLFRKEGQNVTLSCEQNLNHDAMYWYRQDPGQGLRLIYYSQIVNDFQKGDIAEGYSVSREKKESFPLTVTSAQKNPTAFYLCATIKALSENIQYFGAGTRLSVL.

V usage is TRBV5-1 and J usage is TRBJ2-5; 7 nucleotides agree with TRBD1. Germline CDR1 reads SGHRS; CDR2 reads YFSETQ. V was pared by 4 bases and J by 7 bases, with 13 bases of the junction left unmatched. This CDR3 region has 15 residues. The CDR3 is CASSITRDSVGTQYF. CDR3 bases: TGCGCCAGCAGCATTACTCGGGACAGTGTTGGGACCCAGTACTTC.

Notes on this clone: One end of the junction does not line up with germline, which may come from a read error. In DNA, the CDR3 is TGCAGTGCTAGAGATCAGACAGGGGGATTTTTT. This encodes CSARDQTGGFF. The chain joins TRBV20-1 to TRBJ1-1; 9 bases match TRBD1. The CDR3 covers 11 residues. CDR1 DFQATT and CDR2 SNEGSKA come from the germline V gene (reference sequence).

The V and J genes are TRBV24-1 and TRBJ2-5, with 11 bases that match TRBD1. The germline V gene encodes CDR1 KGHDR and CDR2 SFDVKD. The CDR3 has 15 residues. Trimming at V came to 4 bases and at J to 7 bases, leaving 7 bases not matched to a gene. In DNA, the CDR3 is TGTGCCACCAGTGACCCGGGACAGGGGGATGGGACCCAGTACTTC. Translated: CATSDPGQGDGTQYF.

The sample holds one count of this clone. The rearrangement joins TRBV27 to TRBJ1-1; tentatively, D is TRBD1 (5 bases). CDR1 is MNHEY, CDR2 SMNVEV, per germline (reference sequence). The CDR3 runs to 14 residues. Trimming left V 1 base short and J 4 bases short, with 10 bases between. The CDR3 sequence is CASSLLPGPTEAFF. Here the CDR3 DNA reads TGTGCCAGCAGTTTATTACCAGGGCCCACTGAAGCTTTCTTT.

The V and J genes are TRBV20-1 and TRBJ2-1; either TRBD1 or TRBD2 may supply D (6 bases each). The CDR3 loop spans 13 amino acids. Trimming took off 3 bases at V and 10 bases at J, with 16 bases between the two ends. Germline loops: CDR1 DFQATT, CDR2 SNEGSKA (reference sequence). The CDR3 here is CSASGGRELEQFF. In DNA, the CDR3 is TGCAGTGCTAGTGGGGGCCGGGAGTTGGAGCAGTTCTTC.

This chain uses TRBV2 with TRBJ1-5; the D is unclear. The CDR3 totals 15 residues. Trimming took off 4 bases at V and 6 bases at J, with 16 bases between the two ends. The germline V gene encodes CDR1 SNHLY and CDR2 FYNNEI. CDR3 coding DNA: TGTGCCAGCAGTGGAAGTCAGGCTCTCGGTCAGCCCCAGCATTTT. It encodes CASSGSQALGQPQHF.

The genes are TRBV19 and TRBJ1-3; 8 bases line up with TRBD1. Germline loops: CDR1 LNHDA, CDR2 SQIVND (reference sequence). With 3 bases clipped from V and 0 bases from J, the junction kept 10 bases outside the gene matches. This CDR3 has 18 residues. The CDR3 DNA sequence: TGTGCCAGTAGTATCAGGTCGGGACAGGTTTCCTCTGGAAACACCATATATTTT. Encoded protein: CASSIRSGQVSSGNTIYF. Full variable domain (outside the CDR3, taken from reference TRBV19 and TRBJ1-3): DGGITQSPKYLFRKEGQNVTLSCEQNLNHDAMYWYRQDPGQGLRLIYYSQIVNDFQKGDIAEGYSVSREKKESFPLTVTSAQKNPTAFYLCASSIRSGQVSSGNTIYFGEGSWLTVV.

The V call is TRBV7-8, the J call TRBJ1-2; TRBD1 aligns across 11 bases. The CDR3 length is 15 residues. Trimming removed 5 bases from V and 5 bases from J; junction bases left unmatched: 7. Germline V CDR1 and CDR2: SGHVS, FQNEAQ. The CDR3 DNA reads as TGTGCCAGCAGCCAAGGGACAGGGGGACCATATGGCTACACCTTC. Translating it yields CASSQGTGGPYGYTF.

The rearrangement uses TRBV16 and TRBJ2-1; 12 bases agree with TRBD2. Trimming removed 3 bases from V and 9 bases from J; junction bases left unmatched: 3. Germline V CDR1 and CDR2: KGHSY, FQNENV. The CDR3 totals 14 residues. CDR3 nucleotide sequence: TGTGCCAGCAGCCAGTCGGGACTAGCGGGTGAGCAGTTCTTC. Translating it yields CASSQSGLAGEQFF.

V is TRBV29-1 and J is TRBJ1-1; 11 bases line up with TRBD1. The germline V gene encodes CDR1 SQVTM and CDR2 ANQGSEA. The CDR3 is made up of 14 amino acids. With V trimmed by 2 bases and J by 4 bases, 3 bases remained unmatched. The CDR3 here is CSVELGTGGTEAFF. The CDR3 bases are TGCAGCGTTGAACTCGGGACAGGGGGCACTGAAGCTTTCTTT.

The V call is TRBV7-2, the J call TRBJ2-5; TRBD2 matches at 13 bases. After removal of 4 bases from V and 2 bases from J, the junction contained 4 bases not matched to a gene. The CDR3 has 16 residues. CDR1 and CDR2 (germline): SGHTA, FQGNSA. The CDR3, as DNA: TGTGCCAGCAGCTCGGGGACTAGCGGGGCACAAGAGACCCAGTACTTC. Encoded protein: CASSSGTSGAQETQYF.

The chain combines TRBV30 with TRBJ2-6; D unresolved. The ends were cut back, 2 bases at V and 0 bases at J, with 5 bases in the middle. The CDR3 sequence is 14 residues long. Germline V gives CDR1 GTSNPN, CDR2 SVGIG (reference sequence). For the CDR3, the DNA is TGTGCCTGGAGTAGGAGCTCTGGGGCCAACGTCCTGACTTTC. Amino acids: CAWSRSSGANVLTF.

This clone has more than one count but fewer than ten. This sequence joins TRBV2 and TRBJ2-5, with TRBD2 matching 7 bases. Germline V gene sequence: CDR1 SNHLY, CDR2 FYNNEI. The CDR3 contains 16 residues. With V trimmed by 7 bases and J by 1 base, 12 bases remained unmatched. The CDR3 sequence is CASKGGAGTPQETQYF. The CDR3 DNA reads as TGTGCCAGCAAGGGAGGAGCGGGAACTCCCCAAGAGACCCAGTACTTC.

J is TRBJ1-3 and V is TRBV30; D may be TRBD1 (6 bases). Germline CDR1 GTSNPN, CDR2 SVGIG (reference sequence). The CDR3 extends over 15 amino acids. With 3 bases removed from V and 8 bases from J, the gap between germline ends came to 20 bases. The chain's CDR3 is CAWRVNRQGRDTIYF. The CDR3 nucleotides are TGTGCCTGGAGGGTCAATAGGCAGGGGAGGGACACCATATATTTT.

A few counts support this clone. This chain connects TRBV28 to TRBJ1-1; D is perhaps TRBD1 (6 bases). The V end lost 6 bases, the J end lost 1 base, and 12 bases lay between the germline ends. Germline-derived CDR1 and CDR2 are MDHEN and SYDVKM. This CDR3 comprises 14 residues. In nucleotides, the CDR3 is TGTGCCAGCAGACCACAGGGCGGGAACACTGAAGCTTTCTTT. Residues: CASRPQGGNTEAFF.

The rearrangement links TRBV3-1 (or the pseudogene TRBV3-2) to TRBJ2-1, with 9 bases fitting TRBD2. V shed 3 bases and J 1 base; nucleotides not matched to a gene: 7. Germline values: CDR1 LGHDT, CDR2 YNNKEL (reference sequence). This CDR3 is built from 17 residues. CDR3 protein: CASSHSPREGSYNEQFF. In DNA form, the CDR3 reads TGTGCCAGCAGCCACTCGCCGCGGGAGGGTTCCTACAATGAGCAGTTCTTC.

This chain links TRBV7-6 with TRBJ2-1; TRBD2 matches 12 bases. V was clipped by 6 bases and J by 2 bases; unmatched bases: 5. The germline gives CDR1 SGHVS, CDR2 FNYEAQ. CDR3 length: 16 residues. CDR3 in DNA: TGTGCCAGCAGACGAGGACTAGCGGGACCCTACAATGAGCAGTTCTTC. Its translation: CASRRGLAGPYNEQFF.